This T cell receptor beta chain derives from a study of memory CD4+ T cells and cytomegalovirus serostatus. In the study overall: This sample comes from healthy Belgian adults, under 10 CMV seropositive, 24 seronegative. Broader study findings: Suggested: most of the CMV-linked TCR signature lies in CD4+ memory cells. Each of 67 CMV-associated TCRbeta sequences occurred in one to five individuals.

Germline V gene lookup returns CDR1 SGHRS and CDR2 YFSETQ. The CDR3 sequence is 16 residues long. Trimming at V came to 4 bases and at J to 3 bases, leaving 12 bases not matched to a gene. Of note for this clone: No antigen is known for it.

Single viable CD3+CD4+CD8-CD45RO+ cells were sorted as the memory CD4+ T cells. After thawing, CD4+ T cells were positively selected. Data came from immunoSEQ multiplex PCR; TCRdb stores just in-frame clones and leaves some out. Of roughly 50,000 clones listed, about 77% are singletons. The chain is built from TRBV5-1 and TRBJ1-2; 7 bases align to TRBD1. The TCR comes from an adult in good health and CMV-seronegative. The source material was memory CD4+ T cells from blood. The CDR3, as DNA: TGCGCCAGCAGCCCATACCCGGACAGGCCCGACTATGGCTACACCTTC. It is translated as CASSPYPDRPDYGYTF. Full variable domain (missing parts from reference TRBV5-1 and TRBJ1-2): KAGVTQTPRYLIKTRGQQVTLSCSPISGHRSVSWYQQTPGQGLQFLFEYFSETQRNKGNFPGRFSGRQFSNSRSEMNVSTLELGDSALYLCASSPYPDRPDYGYTFGSGTRLTVV.